A single sample gave rise to the 15 T cell receptor beta chains below, sequenced in a study of T cell responses to AZD1222 COVID-19 vaccine. Assay: immunoSEQ multiplex PCR; the TCRdb copy retains only in-frame clones and omits some. The sample has roughly 150,000 clones; approximately 90% are singletons. This specimen was peripheral blood, taken on day 0 of AZD1222 vaccination. The receptor set was obtained from an adult in good health.

The chain uses TRBV11-2 and TRBJ2-3; a weak D match, TRBD2 (5 bases). Germline V gives CDR1 SGHAT, CDR2 FQNNGV. There are 18 residues in the CDR3. V shed 1 base and J shed 3 bases, with 20 bases lying between them. The CDR3 DNA reads as TGTGCCAGCAGCTTAGGGAGGTATCCAGGCCTTAATACAGATACGCAGTATTTT. This codes for CASSLGRYPGLNTDTQYF.

This rearrangement joins TRBV4-1 to TRBJ1-5; 10 bases agree with TRBD1. Germline V gene lookup returns CDR1 MGHRA and CDR2 YSYEKL. The ends lost 4 bases at V and 1 base at J; junction bases unmatched: 4. This CDR3 is 16 amino acids long. CDR3 residues: CASSPGTGESNQPQHF. The CDR3 region has the DNA TGCGCCAGCAGCCCCGGGACAGGGGAAAGCAATCAGCCCCAGCATTTT.

The V gene is TRBV4-3, the J gene TRBJ1-2, with 7 bases aligning to TRBD1. With 0 bases clipped from V and 6 bases from J, the junction kept 1 base outside the gene matches. The germline CDR1 and CDR2 sequences are LGHNA and YSLEER. There are 13 residues in the CDR3. CDR3 sequence reads: CASSQDRGDGYTF. CDR3 DNA sequence: TGCGCCAGCAGCCAAGACAGGGGGGATGGCTACACCTTC.

The chain links TRBV29-1 to TRBJ2-1; 10 bases fit TRBD2. V lost 3 bases, J lost 5 bases, and 7 bases stayed unmatched. Germline CDR1 is SQVTM and CDR2 is ANQGSEA. This CDR3 is 15 amino acids long. DNA of the CDR3: TGCAGCGTTGACCTTCTAGCGGGGGAAGACAATGAGCAGTTCTTC. This encodes CSVDLLAGEDNEQFF.

V gene TRBV14 combines with J gene TRBJ1-2; 8 nucleotides agree with TRBD1. Unmatched junction bases numbered 11, after V lost 1 base and J lost 4 bases. This CDR3 region has 17 residues. Per germline, CDR1 SGHDN and CDR2 FVKESK. This CDR3 reads CASSQGGQGRSGYGYTF. The DNA for the CDR3 is TGTGCCAGCAGCCAAGGAGGACAGGGACGTTCGGGCTATGGCTACACCTTC.

The chain recombines TRBV21-1 with TRBJ1-2; the table's TRBD1 call for D was not verified on the DNA. TRBV21-1 is assigned pseudogene status. This CDR3 region has 12 residues. The DNA of the CDR3 is TGTGCCTACGAGACAGGGCATTATGGCTACACCTTC. This sequence encodes CAYETGHYGYTF.

This chain joins TRBV6-1 and TRBJ1-1; TRBD1 matches at 9 bases. Germline values: CDR1 MNHNS, CDR2 SASEGT. With V trimmed by 3 bases and J by 11 bases, 1 base remained unmatched. The CDR3 length is 11 residues. The CDR3 coding sequence is TGTGCCAGCAGTGACGACAGGGGGGCTTTCTTT. Its translation: CASSDDRGAFF.

The chain carries TRBV9 and TRBJ1-2, with D unclear. The V and J ends lost 1 base and 2 bases respectively, with 0 bases between them. CDR3 length: 11 residues. Germline V gene lookup returns CDR1 SGDLS and CDR2 YYNGEE. The CDR3 DNA reads TGTGCCAGCAGCGTAAACTATGGCTACACCTTC. Translation gives CASSVNYGYTF.

The rearrangement links TRBV6-2 or TRBV6-3 to TRBJ2-7; TRBD1 matches at 8 bases. Per the germline V gene, CDR1 is MNHEY and CDR2 is SVGEGT. The J segment lost 2 bases and the V segment lost 6 bases, leaving 6 bases of the junction unmatched. The CDR3 sequence is 14 residues long. In DNA, the CDR3 is TGTGCCAGCAGCCGCAGGGGGCCCCCCTACGAGCAGTACTTC. Amino acid sequence: CASSRRGPPYEQYF.

The V and J genes are TRBV18 and TRBJ2-5, with D possibly being TRBD2 (6 bases). The CDR3 is made up of 15 amino acids. V dropped 4 bases and J dropped 2 bases, with 14 bases sitting between them. CDR1 and CDR2 (germline): KGHSH, LQKENI. In DNA form, the CDR3 reads TGTGCCAGCTCACAATTTGGACTAAATCAAGAGACCCAGTACTTC. Translating it yields CASSQFGLNQETQYF.

This clone appeared once. This rearrangement joins TRBV4-1 to TRBJ1-2; possible D gene TRBD1, 5 bases. This CDR3 has 18 amino acids. The ends were cut back, 1 base at V and 0 bases at J, with 18 bases in the middle. Germline CDR1 and CDR2: MGHRA and YSYEKL. CDR3 region: CASSQGWAGLLTNYGYTF. CDR3 DNA: TGCGCCAGCAGCCAAGGCTGGGCGGGACTACTAACTAACTATGGCTACACCTTC.

The rearrangement uses TRBV7-2 and TRBJ1-1; no definite D call. The V gene's germline CDR1 is SGHTA and CDR2 FQGNSA. The CDR3 contains 15 residues. V gave up 3 bases and J gave up 1 base, with 12 bases separating them. CDR3 coding DNA: TGTGCCAGCAGCTTGGCGACGGCGTGGAACACTGAAGCTTTCTTT. It translates to CASSLATAWNTEAFF.

This chain uses TRBV5-6 with TRBJ1-2; the D gene is possibly TRBD1 (6 bases). Trimming took off 5 bases at V and 5 bases at J, with 16 bases between the two ends. Germline CDR1 SGHDT, CDR2 YYEEEE. The length of the CDR3 is 14 residues. The CDR3: CASRPRTGPYGYTF. The CDR3 coding sequence is TGTGCCAGCAGGCCGAGAACAGGGCCATATGGCTACACCTTC.

The chain is built from TRBV27 and TRBJ1-1; the match to TRBD1 covers 12 bases. Germline loops: CDR1 MNHEY, CDR2 SMNVEV (reference sequence). CDR3 length: 18 amino acids. Losses at the gene ends were 3 bases for V and 1 base for J; bases not matched to a gene: 9. CDR3 residues: CASSFSPGQGARNTEAFF. CDR3 in DNA: TGTGCCAGCAGTTTCTCACCGGGACAGGGGGCGCGGAACACTGAAGCTTTCTTT.

The rearrangement uses TRBV3-1 (or the pseudogene TRBV3-2) and TRBJ1-2; D not certain. With 1 base removed from V and 5 bases from J, the gap between germline ends came to 5 bases. The CDR3 contains 12 residues. Germline values: CDR1 LGHDT, CDR2 YNNKEL (reference sequence). CDR3 DNA sequence: TGTGCCAGCAGCCAAGGAGAGTATGGCTACACCTTC. Translation: CASSQGEYGYTF.